This TCR beta chain originates from a study of CD8+ T cells in alopecia areata. Overall study results and limits: Clarity of TCR sharing across patients fell short of that in mice, possibly HLA-related. Sequences from scalp samples also cover resident alphabeta T cells of normal skin.

CDR3 length: 15 residues. The germline V gene encodes CDR1 NSQYPW and CDR2 LRSPGD (reference sequence). After pooling, cutaneous lymph node cells were sorted with CD4, CD8alpha, NKG2D, NKG2ACE and other markers. In the case of this clone: The target antigen is unknown. Germline and genes here are mouse. The read terminates 4 residues ahead of where the CDR3 ends, so the germline J gene completes it.

RNA extraction and reverse transcription yielded cDNA as sequencing template. Only in-frame clones appear in the TCRdb table, and some are missing; sequencing was by immunoSEQ multiplex PCR. This sample has about 270,000 clones, each found more than once. Sequences were obtained from CD4+ T cells sorted from a lymph node. This receptor was obtained from a C3H/HeJ mouse with alopecia areata. This strain's MHC haplotype is H2-k. The chain links TRBV1 to TRBJ1-1; 11 bases are shared with TRBD1. Partial CDR3 DNA: TGCACCTGCAGTGCAGGACGGACAGGGGGCGCA. This encodes CTCSAGRTGGA. The whole CDR3 region reads CTCSAGRTGGAEVFF.